The 20 T cell receptor beta chains below all came from one sample that was sequenced in a study of blood T cells in healthy people across ages. The second PCR ran about 6 to 12 cycles with a sample-barcoded 5' primer and J-beta primers. TCRdb re-analysed the 5' RACE reads in MiXCR, keeping a single row per CDR3 protein. The sample has more than 1,400,000 distinct CDR3 sequences, roughly 40% seen once; the top ten hold roughly 8.2%. The sequenced sample consisted of blood. Receptor source: a woman aged 18-29 years in good health.

The V call is TRBV9, the J call TRBJ2-1; 7 bases line up with TRBD2. V dropped 4 bases and J dropped 5; count of bases not matched to a gene: 9. Germline values: CDR1 SGDLS, CDR2 YYNGEE. This CDR3 is built from 15 residues. CDR3 DNA: TGTGCCAGCAGCCCACGCCCAGGACTAGACAATGAGCAGTTCTTC. Amino acid sequence: CASSPRPGLDNEQFF.

This clonotype was recorded many times. The rearrangement joins TRBV4-2 to TRBJ2-1; D is perhaps TRBD1 or TRBD2 (5 bases each). This CDR3 is built from 15 residues. Trimming removed 0 bases at V and 6 bases at J, with 12 bases between. Germline V gene sequence: CDR1 LGHNA, CDR2 YNFKEQ. In DNA, the CDR3 is TGTGCCAGCAGCCAAGATCCCGGGGCCCCCAATGAGCAGTTCTTC. Protein product: CASSQDPGAPNEQFF.

This clonotype was observed a handful of times. The rearrangement links TRBV12-3 or TRBV12-4 to TRBJ2-4; TRBD1 agrees at 9 bases. The end of the DNA fits TRBJ2-7 better, so the J call may be wrong. CDR3 size: 14 residues. The CDR3 region has the DNA TGTGCCAGCAGTTTTACAGGGGGCAACTACGAGCAGTACTTC. Its protein is CASSFTGGNYEQYF.

The genes are TRBV20-1 and TRBJ2-3; either TRBD1 or TRBD2 may fit D (6 bases each). The germline V and J ends were trimmed by 0 bases and 3 bases, with 16 bases remaining between them. In germline, CDR1 is DFQATT, CDR2 SNEGSKA (reference sequence). The CDR3 consists of 16 residues. The CDR3 reads CSARDWGAGKTDTQYF. The CDR3, as DNA: TGCAGTGCTAGAGACTGGGGGGCAGGGAAAACAGATACGCAGTATTTT.

The chain combines TRBV3-1 with TRBJ2-1; the match to TRBD2 covers 13 bases. CDR1 is LGHDT, CDR2 YNNKEL, per germline (reference sequence). V was pared by 3 bases and J by 3 bases, with 5 bases of the junction left unmatched. The CDR3 contains 17 residues. CDR3 nucleotides: TGTGCCAGCAGCCATTGGACTAGCGGGAGTGGCTACAATGAGCAGTTCTTC. Amino acid sequence: CASSHWTSGSGYNEQFF.

The chain recombines TRBV11-2 with TRBJ1-2; perhaps TRBD1 as D (5 bases). With 1 base removed from V and 7 bases from J, the gap between germline ends came to 22 bases. The CDR3 totals 17 residues. The germline V gene encodes CDR1 SGHAT and CDR2 FQNNGV. CDR3 in DNA: TGTGCCAGCAGCTTAGCGGGTGATGAGGGGCTCGTCGGTGGCTACACCTTC. Translating gives CASSLAGDEGLVGGYTF. Full variable domain (missing parts from reference TRBV11-2 and TRBJ1-2): EAGVAQSPRYKIIEKRQSVAFWCNPISGHATLYWYQQILGQGPKLLIQFQNNGVVDDSQLPKDRFSAERLKGVDSTLKIQPAKLEDSAVYLCASSLAGDEGLVGGYTFGSGTRLTVV.

This clonotype has more than one count but fewer than ten. The chain joins TRBV2 to TRBJ1-1, with TRBD1 as a possible D gene (5 bases). Per the germline V gene, CDR1 is SNHLY and CDR2 is FYNNEI. The germline V and J ends were trimmed by 4 bases and 1 base, with 7 bases remaining between them. This CDR3 region has 13 residues. DNA for the CDR3: TGTGCCAGCAGTGCGGACAAGAACACTGAAGCTTTCTTT. Translated: CASSADKNTEAFF.

V and J are TRBV6-5 and TRBJ1-2; D is unclear. The V gene's germline CDR1 is MNHEY and CDR2 SVGAGI. The CDR3 length is 16 residues. The V end lost 3 bases, the J end lost 8 bases, and 22 bases lay between the germline ends. The CDR3 nucleotides are TGTGCCAGCAGTTATGGGCAGACACCGCTCTTGGGGGGCTACACCTTC. Translating gives CASSYGQTPLLGGYTF.

The V call is TRBV3-1, the J call TRBJ2-5; tentatively, D is TRBD2 (5 bases). Germline CDR1 and CDR2: LGHDT and YNNKEL (reference sequence). CDR3 length equals 14 residues. V lost 3 bases and J lost 11, with 19 bases in between. The CDR3 protein is CASSQAGHDNEQYF. CDR3 nucleotide sequence: TGTGCCAGCAGCCAGGCGGGCCACGACAATGAGCAGTACTTC.

V gene TRBV29-1 combines with J gene TRBJ1-2; 9 bases map to TRBD1. The CDR3 is 14 amino acids. V dropped 3 bases and J dropped 1; count of bases not matched to a gene: 3. In germline, CDR1 is SQVTM, CDR2 ANQGSEA. The CDR3: CSVDSDRGNYGYTF. The CDR3 region has the DNA TGCAGCGTTGATTCGGACAGGGGTAACTATGGCTACACCTTC.

With respect to this clonotype: Germline and junction disagree at one end, which may indicate a read error. The J gene is TRBJ1-5, the V gene TRBV7-2; D is possibly TRBD1 (6 bases). The germline CDR1 and CDR2 sequences are SGHTA and FQGNSA. The CDR3 length is 17 residues. The CDR3, as DNA: TGTGCCGGCAGCTTAGGGGTGGGCAGGGGTTACAATCAGCCCCAGCATTTT. Its protein product is CAGSLGVGRGYNQPQHF.

This clonotype was recorded a few times. The chain employs TRBV4-1 and TRBJ2-3; D gene uncertain. The CDR3 is 13 residues long. The germline V gene encodes CDR1 MGHRA and CDR2 YSYEKL. The V end was cut by 0 bases, the J end by 6 bases, with 7 bases between. CDR3 nucleotide sequence: TGCGCCAGCAGCCAAGAGGGGAAGGATACGCAGTATTTT. Translated: CASSQEGKDTQYF.

This chain joins TRBV9 and TRBJ2-2, with D possibly called TRBD1 or TRBD2 (6 bases each). This CDR3 has 17 amino acids. Trimming shortened V by 3 bases and J by 6 bases, and 21 bases separated the two germline ends. The germline CDR1 and CDR2 sequences are SGDLS and YYNGEE. CDR3 sequence reads: CASSGGAGTTYPGELFF. CDR3 in DNA: TGTGCCAGCAGCGGGGGGGCCGGGACCACGTACCCCGGGGAGCTGTTTTTT.

CDR3 bases: TGTGCCATCAGTGAGTCCGGAGGATACACTGAAGCTTTCTTT. Its translation: CAISESGGYTEAFF. The rearrangement joins TRBV10-3 to TRBJ1-1, with D unresolved. Trimming shortened V by 0 bases and J by 3 bases, and 8 bases separated the two germline ends. The length of the CDR3 is 14 residues. Germline assignment: CDR1 ENHRY and CDR2 SYGVKD.

The gene calls are TRBV9 and TRBJ2-1, with D possibly being TRBD1 (5 bases). CDR3 size: 16 residues. Germline CDR1 is SGDLS and CDR2 is YYNGEE. Trimming left V 0 bases short and J 5 bases short, with 15 bases between. CDR3 loop: CASSVEQGPSNNEQFF. The CDR3 DNA is TGTGCCAGCAGCGTAGAGCAGGGTCCCTCTAACAATGAGCAGTTCTTC.

The J gene is TRBJ2-7, the V gene TRBV18; no firm D call. In germline, CDR1 is KGHSH, CDR2 LQKENI. This CDR3 has 15 amino acids. V was shortened by 0 bases and J by 3 bases, with 12 bases between the two germline ends. Here the CDR3 DNA reads TGTGCCAGCTCACCACCTCGGCAGGCGGTCTACGAGCAGTACTTC. This sequence encodes CASSPPRQAVYEQYF.

In this sample, this clonotype turned up a few times. The chain employs TRBV15 and TRBJ2-3; perhaps TRBD2 as D (5 bases). The germline V and J ends were trimmed by 2 bases and 6 bases, with 15 bases remaining between them. The CDR3 runs 15 residues. The germline gives CDR1 LNHNV, CDR2 YYDKDF (reference sequence). The CDR3 region has the DNA TGTGCCACCAGCAGAATCGACGGACTCACGGATACGCAGTATTTT. Its protein is CATSRIDGLTDTQYF.

This chain joins TRBV5-1 and TRBJ2-2; D is perhaps TRBD1 (6 bases). CDR1 is SGHRS and CDR2 is YFSETQ in the germline V gene. The CDR3 loop spans 14 amino acids. The ends were cut back, 0 bases at V and 7 bases at J, with 10 bases in the middle. CDR3: CASSLDRVGGELFF. CDR3 DNA: TGCGCCAGCAGCTTGGACAGGGTTGGCGGGGAGCTGTTTTTT. The variable domain in full, completed from reference TRBV5-1 and TRBJ2-2, reads KAGVTQTPRYLIKTRGQQVTLSCSPISGHRSVSWYQQTPGQGLQFLFEYFSETQRNKGNFPGRFSGRQFSNSRSEMNVSTLELGDSALYLCASSLDRVGGELFFGEGSRLTVL.

This clonotype has only a few counts. The J gene is TRBJ2-1, the V gene TRBV6-5, with 13 bases lining up with TRBD2. Germline V gives CDR1 MNHEY, CDR2 SVGAGI. This CDR3 spans 19 amino acids. The J segment lost 0 bases and the V segment lost 2 bases, leaving 7 bases of the junction unmatched. The CDR3 spells CASSYGAGTSGNSYNEQFF. CDR3 nucleotides: TGTGCCAGCAGTTACGGAGCCGGGACTAGCGGGAACTCCTACAATGAGCAGTTCTTC.

This clonotype was seen a few times. The chain is built from TRBV23-1 and TRBJ2-3; 14 nucleotides align to TRBD2. TRBV23-1 is identified as an open reading frame with a role that is uncertain. V lost 6 bases and J lost 1; bases outside the gene matches: 9. There are 18 residues in the CDR3. This CDR3 is CASSLGTSGSAGTDTQYF. Here the CDR3 DNA reads TGCGCCAGCAGCCTGGGGACTAGCGGGAGTGCGGGCACAGATACGCAGTATTTT.